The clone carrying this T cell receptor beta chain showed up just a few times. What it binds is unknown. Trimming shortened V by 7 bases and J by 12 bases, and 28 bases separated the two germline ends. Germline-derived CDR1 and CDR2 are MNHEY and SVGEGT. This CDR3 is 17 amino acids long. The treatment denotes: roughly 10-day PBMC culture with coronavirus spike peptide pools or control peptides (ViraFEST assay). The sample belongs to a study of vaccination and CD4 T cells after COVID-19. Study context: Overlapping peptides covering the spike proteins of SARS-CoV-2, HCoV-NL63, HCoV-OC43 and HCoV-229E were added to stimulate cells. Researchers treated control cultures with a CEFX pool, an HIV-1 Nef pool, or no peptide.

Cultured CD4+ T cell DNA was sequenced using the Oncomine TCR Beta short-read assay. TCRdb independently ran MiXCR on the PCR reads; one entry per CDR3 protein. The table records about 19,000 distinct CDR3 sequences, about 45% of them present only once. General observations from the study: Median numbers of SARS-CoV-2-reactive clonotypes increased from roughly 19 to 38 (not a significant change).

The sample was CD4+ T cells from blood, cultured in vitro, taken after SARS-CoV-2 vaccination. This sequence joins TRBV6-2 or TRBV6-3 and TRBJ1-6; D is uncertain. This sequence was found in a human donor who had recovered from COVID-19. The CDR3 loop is CASTLPSGGTVGRPLHF. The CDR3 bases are TGTGCCAGCACCCTCCCGTCGGGTGGCACGGTAGGAAGACCCCTCCACTTT.